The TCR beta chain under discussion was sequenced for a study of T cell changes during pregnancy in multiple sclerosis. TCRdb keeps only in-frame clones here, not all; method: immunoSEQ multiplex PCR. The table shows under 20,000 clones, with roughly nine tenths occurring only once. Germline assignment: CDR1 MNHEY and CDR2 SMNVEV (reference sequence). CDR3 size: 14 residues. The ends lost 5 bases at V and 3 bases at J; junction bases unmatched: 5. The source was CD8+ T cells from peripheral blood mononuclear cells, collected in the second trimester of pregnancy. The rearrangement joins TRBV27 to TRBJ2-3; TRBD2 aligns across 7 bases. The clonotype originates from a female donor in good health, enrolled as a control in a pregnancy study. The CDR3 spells CASSAAGVTDTQYF. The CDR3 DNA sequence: TGTGCCAGCAGTGCCGCGGGAGTAACAGATACGCAGTATTTT.